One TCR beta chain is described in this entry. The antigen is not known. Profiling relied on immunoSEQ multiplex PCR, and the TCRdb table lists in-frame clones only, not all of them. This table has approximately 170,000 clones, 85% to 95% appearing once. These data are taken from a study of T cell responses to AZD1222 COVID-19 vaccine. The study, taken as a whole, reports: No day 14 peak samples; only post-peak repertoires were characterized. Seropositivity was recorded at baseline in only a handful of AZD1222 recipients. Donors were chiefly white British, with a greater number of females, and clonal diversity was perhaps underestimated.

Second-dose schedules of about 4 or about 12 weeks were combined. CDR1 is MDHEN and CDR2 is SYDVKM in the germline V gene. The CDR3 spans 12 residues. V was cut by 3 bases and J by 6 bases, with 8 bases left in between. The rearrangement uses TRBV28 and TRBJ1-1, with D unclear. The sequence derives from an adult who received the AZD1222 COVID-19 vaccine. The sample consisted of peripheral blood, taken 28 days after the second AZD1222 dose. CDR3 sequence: CASSLPPPEAFF. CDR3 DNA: TGTGCCAGCAGTTTGCCACCCCCTGAAGCTTTCTTT.